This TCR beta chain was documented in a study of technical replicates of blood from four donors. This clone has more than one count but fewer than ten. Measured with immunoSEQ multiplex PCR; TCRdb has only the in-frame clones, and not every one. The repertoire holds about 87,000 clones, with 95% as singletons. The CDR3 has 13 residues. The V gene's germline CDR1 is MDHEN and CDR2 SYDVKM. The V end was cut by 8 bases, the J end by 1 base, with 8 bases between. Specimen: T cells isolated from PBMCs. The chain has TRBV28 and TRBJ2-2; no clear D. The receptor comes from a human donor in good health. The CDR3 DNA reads TGTGCCAGCGGAGATTTGAACACCGGGGAGCTGTTTTTT. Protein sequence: CASGDLNTGELFF.